This record covers a single T cell receptor beta chain. Its antigen is not identified. The sample is drawn from a study of STAT5B mutations in CD4+ large granular lymphocyte leukemia. Turning to the study itself: Among healthy donors, a particular HLA allele went with more CDR3 'QG' motifs.

Findings and caveats of the study: Top patient clones used TRBV06 genes more often: 8/27 versus 2/35 in controls. Without putative leukemic clones, patient CD4-sorted repertoires remained more clonal than healthy CD4+ repertoires.

The CDR3 contains 14 residues. Germline CDR1 reads GTSNPN; CDR2 reads SVGIG (reference sequence). Losses at the gene ends were 4 bases for V and 1 base for J; bases not matched to a gene: 3. Sequenced by immunoSEQ multiplex PCR; TCRdb stores in-frame clones only, minus some. This table has roughly 48,000 clones, roughly 72% appearing once. This clonotype was sampled from a human donor in good health. The gene calls are TRBV30 and TRBJ2-3, with TRBD2 identical over 9 bases. Sequences were obtained from CD4+ T cells from blood buffy coats. CDR3 nucleotides: TGTGCCTGGACTCTAGCGGGGCGCACAGATACGCAGTATTTT. This gives the protein CAWTLAGRTDTQYF.